This T cell receptor (beta chain) originates from a study of shared clonotypes between healthy human individuals. The repertoire was sequenced with immunoSEQ multiplex PCR; TCRdb's copy has only in-frame clones and lacks some. The sample shows about 680,000 clones, 92% of them seen only once. CDR3 length equals 13 residues. The ends were cut back, 3 bases at V and 8 bases at J, with 10 bases in the middle. The germline V gene has CDR1 SGHAT and CDR2 FQNNGV. Naive CD8 cells, CD45RO-negative and positively selected for CCR7, excluded terminally differentiated effector memory CD45RA+ cells. Sequencing was carried out using naive CD8+ T cells sorted from blood. The chain joins TRBV11-2 to TRBJ1-4; D uncertain. The receptor's source is a young man in good health. CDR3 amino acids: CASSFPLTEKLFF. The CDR3 DNA reads TGTGCCAGCAGCTTTCCCCTGACCGAAAAACTGTTTTTT.